This T cell receptor beta chain was found in a study of Ad26.COV2.S vaccination and SARS-CoV-2 variants. On the study more broadly: Once or twice, 56 days apart, Ad26.COV2.S was delivered intramuscularly. The study, taken as a whole, reports: Spike-specific TCR breadth was greater after Ad26.COV2.S than placebo.

With V trimmed by 6 bases and J by 5 bases, 6 bases remained unmatched. This CDR3 is built from 14 residues. Per germline, CDR1 MNHEY and CDR2 SVGAGI. Repertoires were generated with immunoSEQ multiplex PCR, while TCRdb's copy carries only in-frame clones and drops some. The repertoire holds under 550,000 clones, around nine tenths seen once, with approximately 4% in the top ten. Treatment meaning: some 20 received Ad26.COV2.S at low or high dose, single or two shots; 5 received placebo; per-sample allocation not given. Collection of samples fell on day 63 after the first vaccine or placebo injection. This clone was seen only once. Its antigen remains unidentified.

Sequencing was performed on peripheral blood, taken in a trial of Ad26.COV2.S vaccine versus placebo. The chain recombines TRBV6-5 with TRBJ2-7; TRBD1 matches 11 bases. The sequence came from a person between 18 and 59 years old who received the Ad26.COV2.S COVID-19 vaccine or a placebo. The chain's CDR3 is CASRRTGGPHEQYF. In nucleotides, the CDR3 is TGTGCCAGCAGAAGGACAGGGGGCCCCCACGAGCAGTACTTC.